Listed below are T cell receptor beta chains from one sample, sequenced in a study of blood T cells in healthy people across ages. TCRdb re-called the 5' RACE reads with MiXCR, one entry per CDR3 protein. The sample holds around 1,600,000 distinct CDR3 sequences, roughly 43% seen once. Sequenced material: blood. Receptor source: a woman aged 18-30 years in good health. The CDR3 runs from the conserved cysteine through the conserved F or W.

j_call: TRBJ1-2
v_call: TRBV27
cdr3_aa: CASSLRGGGYGYTF

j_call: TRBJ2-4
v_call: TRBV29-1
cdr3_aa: CSVGLGLAKNIQYF

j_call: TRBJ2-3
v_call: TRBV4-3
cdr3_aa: CASSPSSGSTDTQYF

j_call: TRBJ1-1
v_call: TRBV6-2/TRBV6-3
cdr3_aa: CASSYRAHTEAFF

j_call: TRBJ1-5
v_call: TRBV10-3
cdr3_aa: CAISEQGAGNQPQHF

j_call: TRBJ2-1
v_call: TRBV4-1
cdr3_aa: CASSQVRSPTQFF

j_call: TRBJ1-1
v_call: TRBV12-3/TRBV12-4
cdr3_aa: CASRPGQGWPEAFF

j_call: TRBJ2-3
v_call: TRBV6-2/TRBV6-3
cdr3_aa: CASRGDYSPDTQYF

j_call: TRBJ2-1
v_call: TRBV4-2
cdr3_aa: CASSQDGTGNNVQFF

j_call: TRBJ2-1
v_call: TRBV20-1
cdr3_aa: CSARVVSDPYEQFF

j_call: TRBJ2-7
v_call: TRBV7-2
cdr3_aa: CASSFRGGEVGYEQYF

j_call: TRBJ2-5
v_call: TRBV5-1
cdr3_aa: CASSSPPGLAGGPYNEQYF

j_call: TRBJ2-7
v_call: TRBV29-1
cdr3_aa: CSVGPGSPYEQYF

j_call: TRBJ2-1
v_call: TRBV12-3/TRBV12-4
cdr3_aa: CASHGGGLAISYNEQFF

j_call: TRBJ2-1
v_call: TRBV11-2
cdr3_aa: CASSPGSYPHNEQFF

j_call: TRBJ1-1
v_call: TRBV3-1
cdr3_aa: CASSPMGALENTEAFF

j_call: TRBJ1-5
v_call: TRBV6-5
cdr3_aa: CASSTRQGRQPQHF

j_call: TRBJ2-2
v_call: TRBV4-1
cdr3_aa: CASSQRGQMNTGELFF

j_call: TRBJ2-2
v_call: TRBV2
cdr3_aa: CASRLRGAHPPSIGELFF

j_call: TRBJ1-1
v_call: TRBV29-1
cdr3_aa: CSVRREANTEAFF

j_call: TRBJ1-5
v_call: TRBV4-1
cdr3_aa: CASSLPGHGNQPQHF

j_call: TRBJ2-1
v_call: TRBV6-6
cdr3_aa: CASGASGSYNEQFF

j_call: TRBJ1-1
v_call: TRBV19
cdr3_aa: CASSTLLASEAFF

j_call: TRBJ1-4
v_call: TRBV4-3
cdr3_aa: CASSQQGNNEKLFF

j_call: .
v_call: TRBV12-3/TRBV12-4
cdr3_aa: CASSFSMAARETQYF

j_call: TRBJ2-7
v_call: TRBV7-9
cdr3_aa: CASSPHQEYSYEQYF

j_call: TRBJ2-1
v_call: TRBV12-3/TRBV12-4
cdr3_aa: CASNLASGSYNEQFF

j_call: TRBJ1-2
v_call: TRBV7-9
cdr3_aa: CASSLDIRDRASGYTF

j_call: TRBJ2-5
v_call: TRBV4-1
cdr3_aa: CASSPGISNETQYF

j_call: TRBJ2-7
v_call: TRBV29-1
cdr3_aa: CSVEVRGYEQYF

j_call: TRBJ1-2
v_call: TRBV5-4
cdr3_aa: CASSAPLFHGYTF

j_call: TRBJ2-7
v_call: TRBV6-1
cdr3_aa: CASIPTGGSSYEQYF

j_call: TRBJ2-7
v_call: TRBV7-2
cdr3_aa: CASSWGLPGQGYEQYF

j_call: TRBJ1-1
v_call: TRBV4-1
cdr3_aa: CASSQGQGGGYTEAFF

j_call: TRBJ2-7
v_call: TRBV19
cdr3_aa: CASSIRDRGGYEQYF

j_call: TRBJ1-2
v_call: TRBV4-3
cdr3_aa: CASSQDLPNYGYTF

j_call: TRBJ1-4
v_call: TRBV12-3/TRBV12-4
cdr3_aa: CASQPGARGEKLFF

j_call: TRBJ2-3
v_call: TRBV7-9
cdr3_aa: CASSLGPDRLDTQYF

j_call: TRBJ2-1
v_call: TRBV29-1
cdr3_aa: CSVPPLAGVFDEQFF

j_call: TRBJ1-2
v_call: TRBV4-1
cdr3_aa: CASSQPQIKGYTF

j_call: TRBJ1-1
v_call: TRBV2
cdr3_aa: CASRKGTANTEAFF

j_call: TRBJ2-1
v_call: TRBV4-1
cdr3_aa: CASSQVPGRFSYEQFF

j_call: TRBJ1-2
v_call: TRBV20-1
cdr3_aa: CSARVGRMIGYTF

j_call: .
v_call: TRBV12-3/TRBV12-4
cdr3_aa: CASSLRGSSYNEQYF

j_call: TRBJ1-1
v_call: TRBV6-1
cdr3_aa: CASSEGGSGTGAFF

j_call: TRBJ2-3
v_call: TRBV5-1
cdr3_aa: CASSVGLADRTDTQYF

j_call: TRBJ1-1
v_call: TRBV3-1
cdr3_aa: CASSQATKRGARNTEAFF